Below, 22 T cell receptor beta chains from the same sample are listed, as sequenced in a study of molecular identifiers for immune sequencing clone quantification. From the PCR reads, TCRdb called clonotypes with MiXCR, one entry per CDR3 protein. The table has some 580,000 distinct CDR3 sequences, about 25% seen once. The specimen was naive CD8+ T cells from blood, with Jurkat cell RNA spiked in. The sample's subset: FACS-sorted CD8+CD4-CCR7+CD45RA+ naive T cells. These TCRs come from a human donor in good health. Some libraries in this study had Jurkat cell RNA spiked in.

V and J are TRBV19 and TRBJ1-5; a weak D match, TRBD1 (6 bases). CDR1 LNHDA and CDR2 SQIVND come from the germline V gene (reference sequence). With 0 bases removed from V and 5 bases from J, the gap between germline ends came to 14 bases. This CDR3 region has 16 residues. CDR3 DNA: TGTGCCAGTAGTATAGATAGTCGGGGGCGCCATCAGCCCCAGCATTTT. It specifies CASSIDSRGRHQPQHF.

The chain joins TRBV27 to TRBJ1-5; a weak D match, TRBD1 (5 bases). This CDR3 contains 14 residues. Germline lookup yields CDR1 MNHEY and CDR2 SMNVEV (reference sequence). Deletions cut 2 bases from V and 5 bases from J, with 10 bases between. The CDR3: CASSLQGHDQPQHF. The DNA of the CDR3 is TGTGCCAGCAGTTTACAGGGTCACGATCAGCCCCAGCATTTT.

This chain uses TRBV4-3 with TRBJ2-5, with TRBD1 matching 10 bases. This CDR3 region has 16 residues. Trimming at V came to 3 bases and at J to 2 bases, leaving 6 bases not matched to a gene. Germline-derived CDR1 and CDR2 are LGHNA and YSLEER. In DNA, the CDR3 is TGCGCCAGCAGCCAGTGGACAGGGGGGGTACAAGAGACCCAGTACTTC. Protein product: CASSQWTGGVQETQYF.

This clonotype has ten or more counts. The chain uses TRBV19 and TRBJ1-5, with a weak D call TRBD1 (6 bases). The CDR3 has 15 residues. Germline loops: CDR1 LNHDA, CDR2 SQIVND (reference sequence). V was pared by 1 base and J by 6 bases, with 13 bases between. CDR3 nucleotide sequence: TGTGCCAGTAGTATAGGGGGGGCACTAGGTCAGCCCCAGCATTTT. It is translated as CASSIGGALGQPQHF. The variable domain in full, completed from reference TRBV19 and TRBJ1-5, reads DGGITQSPKYLFRKEGQNVTLSCEQNLNHDAMYWYRQDPGQGLRLIYYSQIVNDFQKGDIAEGYSVSREKKESFPLTVTSAQKNPTAFYLCASSIGGALGQPQHFGDGTRLSIL.

Note on this clonotype: This may stem from a read error, because a much larger clone lies one nucleotide away. The chain combines TRBV25-1 with TRBJ2-5; no firm D call. CDR1 MGHDK and CDR2 SYGVNS come from the germline V gene. The CDR3 spans 13 residues. CDR3 in DNA: TGTGCCAGCAGTGAATCCGTTCAAGAGAGCCAGTACTTC. It translates to CASSESVQESQYF.

This clonotype was picked up a small number of times. This chain uses TRBV27 with TRBJ2-5; 8 bases are shared with TRBD1. This CDR3 comprises 15 residues. The germline V gene encodes CDR1 MNHEY and CDR2 SMNVEV (reference sequence). V shed 5 bases, J shed 4 bases, and the junction held 9 bases outside the gene matches. CDR3 loop: CASSPSTGARETQYF. The CDR3 DNA follows: TGTGCCAGCAGTCCCTCGACAGGGGCTCGAGAGACCCAGTACTTC.

V is TRBV7-2 and J is TRBJ2-3, with 9 bases that match TRBD2. CDR1 and CDR2 (germline): SGHTA, FQGNSA. The CDR3 extends over 14 amino acids. The trim removed 5 bases at V and 5 bases at J, leaving 5 bases unmatched. The CDR3 sequence: CASSLGLARDTQYF. In nucleotides, the CDR3 is TGTGCCAGCAGCCTGGGACTAGCCAGAGATACGCAGTATTTT.

This clonotype was seen only a few times. The chain employs TRBV27 and TRBJ2-7; either TRBD1 or TRBD2 may fit D (6 bases each). The germline V and J ends were trimmed by 3 bases and 1 base, with 13 bases remaining between them. The germline gives CDR1 MNHEY, CDR2 SMNVEV (reference sequence). This CDR3 is built from 15 residues. Here the CDR3 DNA reads TGTGCCAGCAGTTTCCTGGAGGGGGATTCCTACGAGCAGTACTTC. It specifies CASSFLEGDSYEQYF.

At least ten counts were recorded for this clonotype. V gene TRBV4-3 combines with J gene TRBJ2-7, with D perhaps matching TRBD2 (5 bases). Germline loops: CDR1 LGHNA, CDR2 YSLEER. The CDR3 has 16 residues. Trimming stripped 0 bases from V and 3 bases from J, with 15 bases between. The CDR3 is CASSQDLSGGNYEQYF. Written as DNA, the CDR3 is TGCGCCAGCAGCCAAGATTTATCCGGAGGCAACTACGAGCAGTACTTC.

V gene TRBV11-3 combines with J gene TRBJ2-1; the D gene could be TRBD1 or TRBD2 (6 bases each). Looked up from germline, CDR1 is SGHNT and CDR2 is YENEEA. Between the trimmed V and J ends, which lost 1 base and 3 bases, there was a span of 19 bases. The CDR3 sequence is 18 residues long. The DNA for the CDR3 is TGTGCCAGCAGCTTAGGTAGAGGGGGGAACCTTTTCTACAATGAGCAGTTCTTC. Protein sequence: CASSLGRGGNLFYNEQFF.

This clonotype was counted ten times or more. The chain couples TRBV6-5 to TRBJ2-7; TRBD1 aligns across 9 bases. From germline, CDR1 is MNHEY and CDR2 SVGAGI. The CDR3 covers 15 residues. The V segment lost 5 bases and the J segment 5 bases; nucleotides outside the gene matches: 10. The CDR3, as DNA: TGTGCCAGCAGTAGAGCCGGGACAGGGTCTGACGAGCAGTACTTC. Protein: CASSRAGTGSDEQYF.

This clonotype was found many times. The chain is built from TRBV20-1 and TRBJ2-7; a weak D match, TRBD1 (5 bases). The V end lost 3 bases, the J end lost 4 bases, and 13 bases lay between the germline ends. Germline lookup yields CDR1 DFQATT and CDR2 SNEGSKA (reference sequence). This CDR3 comprises 13 residues. CDR3 nucleotides: TGCAGTGCTAGGAACCCAACAGGTTACGAGCAGTACTTC. This translates into CSARNPTGYEQYF.

This clonotype was detected only a few times. The chain is built from TRBV27 and TRBJ2-7, with D possibly being TRBD2 (6 bases). V was clipped by 5 bases and J by 6 bases, with 23 bases between them. Germline V gene data show CDR1 as MNHEY and CDR2 as SMNVEV (reference sequence). The CDR3 has 16 amino acids. CDR3 coding DNA: TGTGCCAGCAGTCCATTGACTAGTACGGGAGTTCCCGAGCAGTACTTC. It specifies CASSPLTSTGVPEQYF.

This clonotype showed up many times. The rearrangement links TRBV2 to TRBJ1-5, with D unresolved. The CDR3 length is 14 residues. The V and J ends lost 2 bases and 3 bases respectively, with 8 bases between them. In germline, CDR1 is SNHLY, CDR2 FYNNEI. The chain's CDR3 is CASSEKRTNQPQHF. In DNA form, the CDR3 reads TGTGCCAGCAGTGAAAAACGAACCAATCAGCCCCAGCATTTT. Together with reference TRBV2 and TRBJ1-5, the CDR3 gives the full variable domain: EPEVTQTPSHQVTQMGQEVILRCVPISNHLYFYWYRQILGQKVEFLVSFYNNEISEKSEIFDDQFSVERPDGSNFTLKIRSTKLEDSAMYFCASSEKRTNQPQHFGDGTRLSIL.

This clonotype occurred a few times. V is TRBV7-6 and J is TRBJ1-3; D gene ambiguous. The CDR3 length is 19 residues. The germline V gene has CDR1 SGHVS and CDR2 FNYEAQ. V shed 2 bases and J shed 2 bases, with 22 bases lying between them. The CDR3: CASSLTRKTAKVAGNTIYF. The CDR3 bases are TGTGCCAGCAGCTTAACCAGGAAGACCGCGAAAGTGGCTGGAAACACCATATATTTT. The full variable domain, completed using reference TRBV7-6 and TRBJ1-3, is GAGVSQSPRYKVTKRGQDVALRCDPISGHVSLYWYRQALGQGPEFLTYFNYEAQQDKSGLPNDRFSAERPEGSISTLTIQRTEQRDSAMYRCASSLTRKTAKVAGNTIYFGEGSWLTVV.

The V and J genes are TRBV3-2 and TRBJ2-3; TRBD1, the D gene given by the table, was not confirmed from the DNA. TRBV3-2 is annotated as a pseudogene. The CDR3 consists of 16 residues. The CDR3 region is CASSQGGTGRTDTQYF. The CDR3 nucleotides read TGTGCCAGCAGCCAAGGAGGGACAGGTCGCACAGATACGCAGTATTTT.

Regarding this clonotype: An end of the junction does not agree with germline; a read error may underlie this. CDR3 protein: CVSSPWDSSYEQYF. The CDR3 DNA sequence: TGTGTCAGCAGCCCGTGGGACAGCTCCTACGAGCAGTACTTC. The V call is TRBV11-2, the J call TRBJ2-7; 7 bases fit TRBD1. This CDR3 is 14 amino acids long. Germline V gene data show CDR1 as SGHAT and CDR2 as FQNNGV.

The chain uses TRBV30 and TRBJ2-5, with TRBD1 as a possible D gene (5 bases). V lost 5 bases to trimming and J lost 4 bases, with 17 bases between them. This CDR3 region has 14 residues. Germline loops: CDR1 GTSNPN, CDR2 SVGIG (reference sequence). The CDR3 DNA reads as TGTGCCTGGCAAACAGGCAGTTCTGGAGAGACCCAGTACTTC. Encoded protein: CAWQTGSSGETQYF.

Many counts were recorded for this clonotype. The chain couples TRBV7-8 to TRBJ2-3, with 9 bases lining up with TRBD2. J lost 8 bases, V lost 0 bases, and 6 bases had no gene match. CDR1 is SGHVS, CDR2 FQNEAQ, per germline. The CDR3 has 15 residues. The CDR3 protein is CASSLAAGGPGTQYF. In DNA form, the CDR3 reads TGTGCCAGCAGCTTAGCGGCGGGGGGGCCAGGTACGCAGTATTTT. Using reference TRBV7-8 and TRBJ2-3 for the parts outside the CDR3, the full variable domain is GAGVSQSPRYKVAKRGQDVALRCDPISGHVSLFWYQQALGQGPEFLTYFQNEAQLDKSGLPSDRFFAERPEGSVSTLKIQRTQQEDSAVYLCASSLAAGGPGTQYFGPGTRLTVL.

In this sample, this clonotype turned up a few times. The V gene is TRBV7-9, the J gene TRBJ1-6, with unresolved D. The ends were cut back, 1 base at V and 3 bases at J, with 10 bases in the middle. The CDR3 is 16 residues long. Germline-derived CDR1 and CDR2 are SEHNR and FQNEAQ (reference sequence). The CDR3 region is CASSLGSVYYNSPLHF. CDR3 bases: TGTGCCAGCAGCTTAGGTTCGGTCTACTATAATTCACCCCTCCACTTT.

This clonotype was detected ten times or more. The rearrangement joins TRBV20-1 to TRBJ2-7; D gene ambiguous. Trimming stripped 0 bases from V and 3 bases from J, with 9 bases between. Germline lookup yields CDR1 DFQATT and CDR2 SNEGSKA (reference sequence). This CDR3 has 13 residues. CDR3 nucleotide sequence: TGCAGTGCTAGAGATATGGGCGGCTACGAGCAGTACTTC. Translated: CSARDMGGYEQYF.

The V and J genes are TRBV3-1 and TRBJ2-1; 7 bases fit TRBD1. V shed 5 bases and J 3 bases; nucleotides not matched to a gene: 13. The germline V gene encodes CDR1 LGHDT and CDR2 YNNKEL (reference sequence). CDR3 size: 17 residues. The CDR3 DNA sequence: TGTGCCAGCAGCTACCTCCTTCCCTCAGGGGGCTACAATGAGCAGTTCTTC. Encoded protein: CASSYLLPSGGYNEQFF.